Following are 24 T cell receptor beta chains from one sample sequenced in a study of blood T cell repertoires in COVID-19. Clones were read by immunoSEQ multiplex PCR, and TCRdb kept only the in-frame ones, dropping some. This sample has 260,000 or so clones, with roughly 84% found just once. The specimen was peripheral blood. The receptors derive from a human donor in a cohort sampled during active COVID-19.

The CDR3 sequence is CASSYSTGGYGTEAFF. In nucleotides, the CDR3 is TGTGCCAGCAGTTACTCCACAGGGGGGTATGGCACTGAAGCTTTCTTT. This chain uses TRBV6-5 with TRBJ1-1; 8 bases align to TRBD1. Germline values: CDR1 MNHEY, CDR2 SVGAGI. The CDR3 totals 16 residues. Unmatched junction bases numbered 7, after V lost 0 bases and J lost 4 bases.

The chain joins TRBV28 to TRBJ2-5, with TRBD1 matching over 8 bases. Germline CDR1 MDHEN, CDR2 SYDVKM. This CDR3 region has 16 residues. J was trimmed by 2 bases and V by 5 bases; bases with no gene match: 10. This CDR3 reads CASSTWDRQTQETQYF. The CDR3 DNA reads TGTGCCAGCAGTACCTGGGACAGGCAGACACAAGAGACCCAGTACTTC.

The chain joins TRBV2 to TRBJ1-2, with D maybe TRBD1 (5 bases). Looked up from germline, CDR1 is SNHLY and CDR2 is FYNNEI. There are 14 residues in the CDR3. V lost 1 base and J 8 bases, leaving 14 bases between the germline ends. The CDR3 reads CASSEEEGVRGYTF. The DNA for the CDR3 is TGTGCCAGCAGTGAAGAGGAAGGGGTGAGGGGCTACACCTTC. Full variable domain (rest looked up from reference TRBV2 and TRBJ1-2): EPEVTQTPSHQVTQMGQEVILRCVPISNHLYFYWYRQILGQKVEFLVSFYNNEISEKSEIFDDQFSVERPDGSNFTLKIRSTKLEDSAMYFCASSEEEGVRGYTFGSGTRLTVV.

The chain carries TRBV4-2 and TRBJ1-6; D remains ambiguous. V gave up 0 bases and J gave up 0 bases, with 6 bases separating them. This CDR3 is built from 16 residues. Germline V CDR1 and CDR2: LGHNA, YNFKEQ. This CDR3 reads CASSQETRSYNSPLHF. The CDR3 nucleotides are TGTGCCAGCAGCCAAGAGACACGCTCCTATAATTCACCCCTCCACTTT.

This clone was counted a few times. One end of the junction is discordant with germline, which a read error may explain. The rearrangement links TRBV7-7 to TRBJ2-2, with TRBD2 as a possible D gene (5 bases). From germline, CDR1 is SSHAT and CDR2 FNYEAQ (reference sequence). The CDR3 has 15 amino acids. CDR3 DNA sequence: TGTGCTAGCAGCTTGGCCCCGGCGGGCACCGGGGAGCTGTTTTTT. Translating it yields CASSLAPAGTGELFF.

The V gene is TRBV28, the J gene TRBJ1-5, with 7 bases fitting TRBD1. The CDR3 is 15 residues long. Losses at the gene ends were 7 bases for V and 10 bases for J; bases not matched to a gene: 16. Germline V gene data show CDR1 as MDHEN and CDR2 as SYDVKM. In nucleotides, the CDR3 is TGTGCCAGCACGGCGCAGGGGGTCGATAGGAGACCCCAGCATTTT. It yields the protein CASTAQGVDRRPQHF.

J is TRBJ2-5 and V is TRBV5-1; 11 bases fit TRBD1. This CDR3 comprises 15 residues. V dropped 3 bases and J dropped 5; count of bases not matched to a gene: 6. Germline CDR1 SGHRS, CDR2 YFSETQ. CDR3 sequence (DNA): TGCGCCAGCAGCTCCGGGACAGGGGGTGTGGAGACCCAGTACTTC. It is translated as CASSSGTGGVETQYF.

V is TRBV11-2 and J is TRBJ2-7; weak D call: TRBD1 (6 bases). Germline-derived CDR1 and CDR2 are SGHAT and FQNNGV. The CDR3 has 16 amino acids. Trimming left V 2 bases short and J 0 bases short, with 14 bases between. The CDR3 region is CASSLIGGSSSYEQYF. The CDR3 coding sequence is TGTGCCAGCAGCTTAATAGGGGGTTCCTCCTCCTACGAGCAGTACTTC.

CDR3 sequence: CASRTSLFSDTQYF. The CDR3 DNA reads as TGTGCCAGCCGGACTAGTCTTTTCTCAGATACGCAGTATTTT. The chain joins TRBV2 to TRBJ2-3; TRBD2 agrees at 7 bases. Trimming removed 8 bases from V and 4 bases from J; junction bases left unmatched: 9. Germline CDR1 and CDR2: SNHLY and FYNNEI. This CDR3 is built from 14 residues.

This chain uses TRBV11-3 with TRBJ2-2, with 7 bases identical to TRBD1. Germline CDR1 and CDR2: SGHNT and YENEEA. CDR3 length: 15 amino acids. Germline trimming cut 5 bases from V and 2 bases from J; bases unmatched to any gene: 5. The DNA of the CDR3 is TGTGCCAGCAGCAAAACAGGGGCTAACACCGGGGAGCTGTTTTTT. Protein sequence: CASSKTGANTGELFF.

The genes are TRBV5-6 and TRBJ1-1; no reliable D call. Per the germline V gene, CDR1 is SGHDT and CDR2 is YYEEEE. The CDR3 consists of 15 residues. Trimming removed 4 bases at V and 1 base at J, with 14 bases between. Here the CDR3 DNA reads TGTGCCAGCAGCCCCAAAACGGGGAAGAACACTGAAGCTTTCTTT. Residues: CASSPKTGKNTEAFF.

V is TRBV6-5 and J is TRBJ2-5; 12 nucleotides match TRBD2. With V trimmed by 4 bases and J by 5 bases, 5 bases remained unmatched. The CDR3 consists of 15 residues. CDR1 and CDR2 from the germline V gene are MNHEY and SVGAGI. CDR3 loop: CASSFGTSGLETQYF. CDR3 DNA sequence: TGTGCCAGCAGTTTCGGGACTAGCGGGCTGGAGACCCAGTACTTC.

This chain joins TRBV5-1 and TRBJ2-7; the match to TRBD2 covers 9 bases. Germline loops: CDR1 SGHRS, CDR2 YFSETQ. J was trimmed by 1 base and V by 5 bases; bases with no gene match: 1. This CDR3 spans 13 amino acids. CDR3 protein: CASRTSGSYEQYF. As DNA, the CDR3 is TGCGCCAGCAGGACTAGCGGTTCCTACGAGCAGTACTTC.

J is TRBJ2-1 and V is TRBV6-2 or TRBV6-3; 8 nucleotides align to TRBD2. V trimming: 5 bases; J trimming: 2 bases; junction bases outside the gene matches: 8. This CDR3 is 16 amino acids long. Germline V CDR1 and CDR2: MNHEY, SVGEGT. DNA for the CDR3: TGTGCCAGCAGTGACAAGCGGGGGCCAACCTACAATGAGCAGTTCTTC. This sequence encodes CASSDKRGPTYNEQFF.

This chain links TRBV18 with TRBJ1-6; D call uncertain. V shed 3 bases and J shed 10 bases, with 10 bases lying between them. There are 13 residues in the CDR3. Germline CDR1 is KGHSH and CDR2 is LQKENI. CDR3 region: CASSPDLASPLHF. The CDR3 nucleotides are TGTGCCAGCTCACCCGACTTGGCCTCACCCCTCCACTTT. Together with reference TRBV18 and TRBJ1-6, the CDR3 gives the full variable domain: NAGVMQNPRHLVRRRGQEARLRCSPMKGHSHVYWYRQLPEEGLKFMVYLQKENIIDESGMPKERFSAEFPKEGPSILRIQQVVRGDSAAYFCASSPDLASPLHFGNGTRLTVT.

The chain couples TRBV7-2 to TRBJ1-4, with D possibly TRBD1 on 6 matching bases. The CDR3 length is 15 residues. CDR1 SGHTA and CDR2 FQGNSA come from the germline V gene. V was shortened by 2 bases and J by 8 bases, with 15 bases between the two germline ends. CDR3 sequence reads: CASSLFTGRNEKLFF. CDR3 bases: TGTGCCAGCAGCTTATTTACAGGGCGAAACGAAAAACTGTTTTTT.

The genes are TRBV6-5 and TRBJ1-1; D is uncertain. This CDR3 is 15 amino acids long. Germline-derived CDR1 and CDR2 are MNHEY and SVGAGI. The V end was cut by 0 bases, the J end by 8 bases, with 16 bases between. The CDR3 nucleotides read TGTGCCAGCAGTTACTCCGGTCCTGAGGGATTCGAAGCTTTCTTT. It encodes CASSYSGPEGFEAFF.

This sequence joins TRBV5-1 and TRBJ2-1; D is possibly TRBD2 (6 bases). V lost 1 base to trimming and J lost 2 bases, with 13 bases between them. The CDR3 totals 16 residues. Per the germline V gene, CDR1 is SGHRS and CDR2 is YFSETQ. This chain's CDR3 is CASSLIAGSPYNEQFF. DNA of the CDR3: TGCGCCAGCAGCTTGATCGCGGGGTCCCCCTACAATGAGCAGTTCTTC.

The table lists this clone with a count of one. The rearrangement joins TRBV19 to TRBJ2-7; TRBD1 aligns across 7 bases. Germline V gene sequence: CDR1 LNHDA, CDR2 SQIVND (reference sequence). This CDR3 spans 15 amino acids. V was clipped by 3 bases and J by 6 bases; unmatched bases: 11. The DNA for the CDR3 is TGTGCCAGTAGTATGAAAGACAGGGAGAATCCCGAGCAGTACTTC. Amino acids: CASSMKDRENPEQYF.

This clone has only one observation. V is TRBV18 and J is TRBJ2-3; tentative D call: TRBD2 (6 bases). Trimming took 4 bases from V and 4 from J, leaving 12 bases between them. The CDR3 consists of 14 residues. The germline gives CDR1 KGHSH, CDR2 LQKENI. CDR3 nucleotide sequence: TGTGCCAGCTCACGGGGGGTGATTGCAGATACGCAGTATTTT. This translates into CASSRGVIADTQYF.

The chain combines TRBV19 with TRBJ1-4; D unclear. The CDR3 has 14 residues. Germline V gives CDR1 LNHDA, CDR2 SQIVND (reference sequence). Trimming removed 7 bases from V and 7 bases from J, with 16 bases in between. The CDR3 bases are TGTGCCAGTATGCTGGGTAAAACGGGTGAAAAACTGTTTTTT. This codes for CASMLGKTGEKLFF.

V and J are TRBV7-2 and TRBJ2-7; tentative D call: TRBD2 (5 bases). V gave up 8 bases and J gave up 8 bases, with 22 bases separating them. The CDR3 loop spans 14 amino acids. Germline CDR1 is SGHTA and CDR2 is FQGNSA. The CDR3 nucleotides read TGTGCCAGCGCGGCCGGGAACTGGTACGACAAGCAGTACTTC. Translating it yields CASAAGNWYDKQYF. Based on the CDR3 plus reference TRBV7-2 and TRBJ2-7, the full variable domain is GAGVSQSPSNKVTEKGKDVELRCDPISGHTALYWYRQSLGQGLEFLIYFQGNSAPDKSGLPSDRFSAERTGGSVSTLTIQRTQQEDSAVYLCASAAGNWYDKQYFGPGTRLTVT.

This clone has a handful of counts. Here the CDR3 reads CASSRQGQEGGYTF. CDR3 nucleotide sequence: TGCGCCAGCAGCCGACAGGGGCAGGAGGGTGGCTACACCTTC. The chain joins TRBV5-1 to TRBJ1-2; 8 nucleotides agree with TRBD1. The CDR3 runs to 14 residues. CDR1 SGHRS and CDR2 YFSETQ come from the germline V gene. The junction had 9 bases not matched to a gene; V was cut back by 4 bases and J by 7 bases. The full variable domain, with the rest looked up from reference TRBV5-1 and TRBJ1-2, is KAGVTQTPRYLIKTRGQQVTLSCSPISGHRSVSWYQQTPGQGLQFLFEYFSETQRNKGNFPGRFSGRQFSNSRSEMNVSTLELGDSALYLCASSRQGQEGGYTFGSGTRLTVV.

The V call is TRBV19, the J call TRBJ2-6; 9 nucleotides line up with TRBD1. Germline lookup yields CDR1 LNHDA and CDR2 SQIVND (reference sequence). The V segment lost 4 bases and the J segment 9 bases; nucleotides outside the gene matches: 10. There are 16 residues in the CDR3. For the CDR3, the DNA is TGTGCCAGTAGTAGACTCCGGGACAGGGATGTCAACGTCCTGACTTTC. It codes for CASSRLRDRDVNVLTF.